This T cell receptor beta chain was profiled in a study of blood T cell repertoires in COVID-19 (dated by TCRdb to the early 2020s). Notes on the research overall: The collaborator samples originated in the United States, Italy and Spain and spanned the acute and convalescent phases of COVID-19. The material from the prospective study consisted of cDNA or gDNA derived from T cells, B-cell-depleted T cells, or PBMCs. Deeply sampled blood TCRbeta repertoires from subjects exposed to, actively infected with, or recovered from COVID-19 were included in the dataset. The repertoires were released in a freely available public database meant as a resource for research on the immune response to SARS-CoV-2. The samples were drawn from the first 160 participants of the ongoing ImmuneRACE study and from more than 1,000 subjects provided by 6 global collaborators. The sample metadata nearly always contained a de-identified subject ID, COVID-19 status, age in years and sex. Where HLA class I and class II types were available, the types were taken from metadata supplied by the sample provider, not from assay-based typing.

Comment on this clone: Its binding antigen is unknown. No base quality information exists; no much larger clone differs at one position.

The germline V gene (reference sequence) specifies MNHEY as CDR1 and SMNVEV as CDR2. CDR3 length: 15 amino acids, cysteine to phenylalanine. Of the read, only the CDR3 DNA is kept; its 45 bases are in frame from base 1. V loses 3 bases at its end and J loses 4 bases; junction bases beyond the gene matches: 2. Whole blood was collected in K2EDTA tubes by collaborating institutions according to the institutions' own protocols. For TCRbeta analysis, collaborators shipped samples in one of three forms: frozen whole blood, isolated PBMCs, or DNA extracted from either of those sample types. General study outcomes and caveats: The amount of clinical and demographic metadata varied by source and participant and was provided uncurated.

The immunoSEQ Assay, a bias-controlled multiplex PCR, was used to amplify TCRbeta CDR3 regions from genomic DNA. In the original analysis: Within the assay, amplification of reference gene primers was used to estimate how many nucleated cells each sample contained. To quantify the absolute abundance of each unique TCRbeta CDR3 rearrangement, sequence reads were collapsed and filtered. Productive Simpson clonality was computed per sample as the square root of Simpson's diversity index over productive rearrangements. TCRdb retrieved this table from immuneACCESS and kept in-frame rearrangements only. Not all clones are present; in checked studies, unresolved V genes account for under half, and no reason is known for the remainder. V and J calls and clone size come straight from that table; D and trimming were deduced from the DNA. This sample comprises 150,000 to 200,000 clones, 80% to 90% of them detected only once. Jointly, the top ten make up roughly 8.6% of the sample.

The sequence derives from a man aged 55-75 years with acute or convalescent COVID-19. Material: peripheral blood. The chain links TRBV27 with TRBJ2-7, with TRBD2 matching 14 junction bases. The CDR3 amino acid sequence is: CASSFRLAGGYEQYF. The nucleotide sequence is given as TGTGCCAGCAGTTTTAGACTAGCGGGAGGGTACGAGCAGTACTTC.